This T cell receptor beta chain was sequenced in a study of T cells in Graves' hyperthyroidism and ophthalmopathy. Patients between 18 and 65 years old had hyperthyroidism, newly diagnosed and lasting under 2 months. The diagnoses drew upon clinical symptoms, serum thyroxine and TRAb, thyroid ultrasound and orbital computed tomography. Blood sampling occurred at first hyperthyroidism diagnosis, ahead of any ophthalmopathy symptoms. The TCR beta CDR3 regions underwent amplification using RNA transcripts as the source. TCR CDR3 regions were first amplified by RT-PCR with HTBI primers. TCRdb recomputed calls from the multiplex PCR reads with MiXCR, one row per CDR3 protein. The table lists more than 350,000 distinct CDR3 sequences, 15% to 20% of them singletons, with around a third in the top ten. Germline assignment: CDR1 MNHNS and CDR2 SASEGT. The CDR3 is 15 residues long. This clonotype was recorded a few times. Its antigen is unknown. This may stem from a read error, because a much larger clone lies one nucleotide away.

Study-level points and caveats: Most clonotypes that expanded in the thyroid above 0.001 also showed up in blood.

Sequencing was performed on blood. The TCR comes from a woman in her 30s with Graves' hyperthyroidism that later progressed to Graves' ophthalmopathy. The chain employs TRBV6-1 and TRBJ1-1, with TRBD1 as a possible D gene (5 bases). In nucleotides, the CDR3 is TGTGCCAGCAGCCTACTGCCTCCGGGGCACACTGAAGCTTCCTTT. Translating gives CASSLLPPGHTEASF.